This TCR beta chain stems from a study of STAT3 mutations in large granular lymphocyte leukemia. About the study: Among longitudinally sequenced T-LGLL patients, roughly half had canonical activating STAT3 mutations detected. Study findings and constraints: In about 30% of the 18 patients, new TCR clonotypes emerged after therapy. Every T-LGLL patient had at least one immunodominant TCRbeta clonotype. Suggested: STAT3 mutation was not the ancestral event for these clonal expansions.

Repertoires were generated with immunoSEQ multiplex PCR, while TCRdb's copy carries only in-frame clones and drops some. The sample consists of 1,500 to 2,000 clones, around 29% of them appearing once. Details on this clone: Its antigen is unknown.

The TCR comes from a male patient in his 50s with T-cell large granular lymphocyte leukemia. Some clones in this sample may be carry-over from other donors' samples. The material sequenced was peripheral blood mononuclear cells.

This CDR3 reads CASSEEGAGYDYGYTF. The CDR3 DNA sequence: TGTGCCAGCAGTGAGGAGGGGGCTGGTTATGACTATGGCTACACCTTC. The gene calls are TRBV6-1 and TRBJ1-2, with TRBD1 matching over 7 bases. The germline V gene encodes CDR1 MNHNS and CDR2 SASEGT. Trimming removed 3 bases from V and 3 bases from J; junction bases left unmatched: 10. This CDR3 contains 16 residues.